The 17 T cell receptor beta chains reported below all come from one sample, sequenced in a study of a mutant IDH1 vaccine in newly diagnosed glioma. Time point in this sample: baseline, week 1 (first vaccination visit). As for treatment: pre-vaccination baseline after standard-of-care therapy. Clones were sequenced by immunoSEQ multiplex PCR, and TCRdb holds only the in-frame ones, with some missing. The sample holds tens of thousands of clones; more than 65% are singletons and the top ten take about 7.5%. The sample here was PBMCs, taken from a glioma patient treated with radiotherapy, temozolomide or both. These receptors were collected from a man between 50 and 59 years old with glioma.

V is TRBV18 and J is TRBJ1-2; no definite D call. V was shortened by 1 base and J by 6 bases, with 6 bases between the two germline ends. CDR1 and CDR2 from the germline V gene are KGHSH and LQKENI. CDR3 length: 12 amino acids. The CDR3 sequence is CASSPQKDGYTF. The CDR3 nucleotides read TGTGCCAGCTCACCACAAAAGGATGGCTACACCTTC.

In this sample, this clone turned up once. The V call is TRBV4-1, the J call TRBJ1-1, with D perhaps matching TRBD1 (6 bases). This CDR3 contains 15 residues. Germline V lookup: CDR1 MGHRA, CDR2 YSYEKL. Trimming left V 3 bases short and J 1 base short, with 12 bases between. The CDR3 sequence: CASSHQGPANTEAFF. In nucleotides, the CDR3 is TGCGCCAGCAGCCACCAGGGGCCCGCGAACACTGAAGCTTTCTTT.

This chain joins TRBV2 and TRBJ1-2; a weak D match, TRBD1 (5 bases). The CDR3 sequence is 15 residues long. Trimming pared 5 bases from V and 3 bases from J, leaving 16 bases between. The V gene's germline CDR1 is SNHLY and CDR2 FYNNEI. The CDR3, as DNA: TGTGCCAGCAGTCAAATCAGGGTTCAGGACTATGGCTACACCTTC. Translating gives CASSQIRVQDYGYTF.

CDR3 amino acids: CASSPPGDRRNTEAFF. In DNA, the CDR3 is TGTGCCAGCTCACCACCGGGGGACAGGAGGAACACTGAAGCTTTCTTT. The chain links TRBV18 to TRBJ1-1; 8 nucleotides match TRBD1. Germline loops: CDR1 KGHSH, CDR2 LQKENI. This CDR3 contains 16 residues. V shed 0 bases, J shed 1 base, and the junction held 4 bases outside the gene matches.

This clone was observed a single time. The chain couples TRBV25-1 to TRBJ1-1; TRBD1 aligns across 8 bases. V trimming: 5 bases; J trimming: 5 bases; junction bases outside the gene matches: 4. CDR1 MGHDK and CDR2 SYGVNS come from the germline V gene. CDR3 size: 13 residues. The CDR3 DNA sequence: TGTGCCAGCAGTAACACAGGGGGTACTGAAGCTTTCTTT. It codes for CASSNTGGTEAFF.

This sequence joins TRBV5-5 and TRBJ1-4; no firm D call. Trimming pared 0 bases from V and 8 bases from J, leaving 11 bases between. Per the germline V gene, CDR1 is SGHKS and CDR2 is YYEKEE (reference sequence). The CDR3 is 14 amino acids. The CDR3 coding sequence is TGTGCCAGCAGCTTGGACGGCGGGAGCGAAAAACTGTTTTTT. This sequence encodes CASSLDGGSEKLFF.

This sequence joins TRBV7-9 and TRBJ1-3; D perhaps matches TRBD1 (5 bases). Per the germline V gene, CDR1 is SEHNR and CDR2 is FQNEAQ (reference sequence). CDR3 size: 17 residues. The V end lost 5 bases, the J end lost 0 bases, and 17 bases lay between the germline ends. The CDR3 nucleotides read TGTGCCAGCAGCCCGGGGGACCTTCTATTCTCTGGAAACACCATATATTTT. Translated: CASSPGDLLFSGNTIYF.

This clone appeared a single time. The chain couples TRBV7-9 to TRBJ1-1; D remains unclear. Germline V gene sequence: CDR1 SEHNR, CDR2 FQNEAQ (reference sequence). The CDR3 is 11 residues long. V lost 2 bases and J lost 10, with 8 bases in between. CDR3 amino acids: CASSLRVVAFF. The CDR3 nucleotides are TGTGCCAGCAGCTTAAGGGTGGTAGCTTTCTTT. The variable domain in full, completed from reference TRBV7-9 and TRBJ1-1, reads DTGVSQNPRHKITKRGQNVTFRCDPISEHNRLYWYRQTLGQGPEFLTYFQNEAQLEKSRLLSDRFSAERPKGSFSTLEIQRTEQGDSAMYLCASSLRVVAFFGQGTRLTVV.

The chain couples TRBV5-7 to TRBJ1-5; D perhaps matches TRBD1 (5 bases). TRBV5-7 has ORF status, its function being uncertain. The CDR3 spans 14 residues. Trimming stripped 5 bases from V and 9 bases from J, with 18 bases between. CDR3 protein: CASRREGVGGPQHF. In DNA form, the CDR3 reads TGTGCCAGCAGGCGTGAAGGGGTCGGAGGGCCCCAGCATTTT.

The rearrangement joins TRBV30 to TRBJ2-7, with a weak D call TRBD2 (5 bases). Trimming removed 8 bases from V and 6 bases from J, with 14 bases in between. The CDR3 loop spans 11 amino acids. Looked up from germline, CDR1 is GTSNPN and CDR2 is SVGIG (reference sequence). The CDR3 region has the DNA TGTGCCATCTCCCAGGCGGGCGAGCAGTACTTC. Its protein product is CAISQAGEQYF.

The chain has TRBV18 and TRBJ1-1, with no clear D. Trimming removed 2 bases from V and 5 bases from J, with 9 bases in between. CDR3 length equals 13 residues. Germline V gene lookup returns CDR1 KGHSH and CDR2 LQKENI. CDR3 protein: CASSPEGSTEAFF. The CDR3 region has the DNA TGTGCCAGCTCACCAGAAGGGAGTACTGAAGCTTTCTTT.

The chain combines TRBV18 with TRBJ2-6; no reliable D call. Trimming pared 2 bases from V and 0 bases from J, leaving 8 bases between. The CDR3 loop spans 16 amino acids. In germline, CDR1 is KGHSH, CDR2 LQKENI. The CDR3 DNA sequence: TGTGCCAGCTCACCAAGGCAACCCTCTGGGGCCAACGTCCTGACTTTC. This gives the protein CASSPRQPSGANVLTF.

The chain uses TRBV4-3 and TRBJ2-3; TRBD1 matches 9 bases. The CDR3 sequence is 14 residues long. Germline loops: CDR1 LGHNA, CDR2 YSLEER. V gave up 4 bases and J gave up 3 bases; unmatched junction bases: 2. CDR3 nucleotide sequence: TGCGCCAGCAGCCCGACAGGGGGGACAGATACGCAGTATTTT. Translation: CASSPTGGTDTQYF.

V usage is TRBV5-1 and J usage is TRBJ2-1; 13 nucleotides align to TRBD2. In germline, CDR1 is SGHRS, CDR2 YFSETQ. Losses at the gene ends were 4 bases for V and 5 bases for J; bases not matched to a gene: 6. The CDR3 contains 16 residues. The CDR3 spells CASSPRTSGGNNEQFF. For the CDR3, the DNA is TGCGCCAGCAGCCCTAGGACTAGCGGGGGTAACAATGAGCAGTTCTTC.

This chain links TRBV6-5 with TRBJ1-1; tentatively, D is TRBD1 (5 bases). Per the germline V gene, CDR1 is MNHEY and CDR2 is SVGAGI. The CDR3 loop spans 12 amino acids. Trimming left V 6 bases short and J 5 bases short, with 10 bases between. DNA for the CDR3: TGTGCCAGCAGCGTTGGGGGGACTGAAGCTTTCTTT. Its protein product is CASSVGGTEAFF.

The chain has TRBV28 and TRBJ1-3; a possible D gene is TRBD1 (6 bases). Looked up from germline, CDR1 is MDHEN and CDR2 is SYDVKM. The CDR3 runs 18 residues. Deletions cut 2 bases from V and 0 bases from J, with 17 bases between. CDR3 coding DNA: TGTGCCAGCAGTTTAACAGGGAGTTTGACCTACTCTGGAAACACCATATATTTT. It specifies CASSLTGSLTYSGNTIYF.

The gene calls are TRBV6-5 and TRBJ1-1; TRBD1 is a possible D gene (6 bases). The length of the CDR3 is 14 residues. V was trimmed by 8 bases and J by 4 bases, leaving 17 bases between them. Per the germline V gene, CDR1 is MNHEY and CDR2 is SVGAGI. The CDR3 sequence is CASSRGGAGTEAFF. For the CDR3, the DNA is TGTGCCAGCTCGCGGGGGGGGGCGGGCACTGAAGCTTTCTTT.